The clone carrying this T cell receptor (beta chain) was found a few times. Its matching antigen is unknown. The source of the sample is a study of blood T cells in healthy people across ages. Trimming cost V 11 bases and J 0 bases, with 17 bases left between them. The germline gives CDR1 MDHEN, CDR2 SYDVKM. The CDR3 spans 15 residues. Next came a second PCR, run for about 6 to 12 cycles, which used a sample-barcoded 5' primer along with a J-beta primer mix. Each CDR3 protein is one row after TCRdb ran MiXCR on the 5' RACE reads. The data show around 2 million distinct CDR3 sequences, about 39% seen once. Study-level results: Whereas aged donors had fewer naive CD4+ cells, long-lived donors had more of them and higher diversity.

This receptor was identified in a human donor in good health. The sample was blood. The chain carries TRBV28 and TRBJ2-1; possibly TRBD1 or TRBD2 for D (5 bases each). The CDR3 loop is CAATGHTISYNEQFF. The CDR3 DNA reads as TGTGCCGCGACGGGGCATACAATCTCCTACAATGAGCAGTTCTTC.